The 29 T cell receptor beta chains presented below share a single source sample, sequenced in a study of identical twins. MiXCR was run by TCRdb on the 5' RACE reads, yielding one entry per CDR3 protein. The table records roughly 1.6 million distinct CDR3 sequences, about 32% of them present only once. Specimen: cord blood. Receptor source: a newborn girl in good health.

The V gene is TRBV6-1, the J gene TRBJ2-1; 14 bases are shared with TRBD2. Trimming removed 6 bases from V and 6 bases from J; junction bases left unmatched: 10. Germline V gene data show CDR1 as MNHNS and CDR2 as SASEGT. This CDR3 has 17 residues. CDR3 nucleotides: TGTGCCAGCAGCCGACTAGCGGGGGGGCAGAGTAGCAATGAGCAGTTCTTC. It encodes CASSRLAGGQSSNEQFF.

Remarks on this clonotype: Here the CDR3 omits its conserved ending phenylalanine or tryptophan, so a read error is the likely source. This sequence joins TRBV4-1 and TRBJ2-5; the match to TRBD2 covers 12 bases. The CDR3 extends over 18 amino acids. Unmatched junction bases numbered 20, after V lost 4 bases and J lost 11 bases. Per germline, CDR1 MGHRA and CDR2 YSYEKL. CDR3 nucleotides: TGCGCCAGCAGCCTACTAGCGGGGGGCAAACCAAGCTACAATGAGCAGTACGTC. Translating it yields CASSLLAGGKPSYNEQYV.

There are many counts of this clonotype. This chain joins TRBV5-1 and TRBJ2-3; the match to TRBD2 covers 11 bases. Per the germline V gene, CDR1 is SGHRS and CDR2 is YFSETQ. J gave up 6 bases and V 4 bases, and 7 bases lay outside the gene matches. The CDR3 runs 15 residues. CDR3 DNA: TGCGCCAGCAGCGTGCTAGCGGGAGGCTTGGATACGCAGTATTTT. Protein product: CASSVLAGGLDTQYF.

A few counts support this clonotype. This chain joins TRBV7-2 and TRBJ2-3; possibly TRBD1 for D (6 bases). The ends were cut back, 0 bases at V and 2 bases at J, with 12 bases in the middle. Germline CDR1 reads SGHTA; CDR2 reads FQGNSA. This CDR3 has 16 amino acids. Here the CDR3 DNA reads TGTGCCAGCAGCTTAGCTAGGACAGTCTCCACAGATACGCAGTATTTT. This encodes CASSLARTVSTDTQYF.

The gene calls are TRBV6-5 and TRBJ2-1; 7 bases align to TRBD2. The V segment lost 6 bases and the J segment 2 bases; nucleotides outside the gene matches: 7. Germline-derived CDR1 and CDR2 are MNHEY and SVGAGI. The CDR3 loop spans 15 amino acids. The CDR3: CASRYLADPYNEQFF. The CDR3 coding sequence is TGTGCCAGCAGGTATCTAGCGGACCCCTACAATGAGCAGTTCTTC.

A few counts support this clonotype. The CDR3 sequence: CASSNRIGQYNEQFF. The CDR3 DNA reads as TGTGCCAGCAGCAACAGAATCGGACAGTACAATGAGCAGTTCTTC. V usage is TRBV7-8 and J usage is TRBJ2-1; tentatively, D is TRBD1 (6 bases). Germline lookup yields CDR1 SGHVS and CDR2 FQNEAQ. The CDR3 spans 15 residues. V lost 5 bases and J lost 4, with 15 bases in between.

The chain recombines TRBV4-1 with TRBJ2-3; 12 bases match TRBD2. The CDR3 length is 20 residues. J was trimmed by 0 bases and V by 6 bases; bases with no gene match: 16. The germline V gene has CDR1 MGHRA and CDR2 YSYEKL. CDR3 region: CASRPSITSGRTLSTDTQYF. As DNA, the CDR3 is TGCGCCAGCAGACCCTCAATTACTAGCGGGAGGACCTTAAGCACAGATACGCAGTATTTT.

This clonotype was found a few times. This chain uses TRBV5-1 with TRBJ1-1, with TRBD1 matching over 8 bases. The CDR3 totals 15 residues. The V gene's germline CDR1 is SGHRS and CDR2 YFSETQ. J lost 0 bases, V lost 5 bases, and 6 bases had no gene match. CDR3 nucleotides: TGCGCCAGCAGAGACAGACAGGGGCTGAACACTGAAGCTTTCTTT. This gives the protein CASRDRQGLNTEAFF.

This clonotype has just a few counts. The rearrangement uses TRBV10-3 and TRBJ2-1, with 7 bases lining up with TRBD1. The J call could be wrong; TRBJ2-7 is a better fit for the DNA end. The germline gives CDR1 ENHRY, CDR2 SYGVKD. This CDR3 spans 15 amino acids. This CDR3 is CAISVGDSSYNEQYF. The CDR3 nucleotides read TGTGCCATCAGTGTGGGGGACAGCTCCTACAATGAGCAGTACTTC.

This clonotype appeared a single time. This may be a read error, as it is one base from a much larger clone. The V gene is TRBV28, the J gene TRBJ2-1; possibly TRBD1 for D (5 bases). The germline CDR1 and CDR2 sequences are MDHEN and SYDVKM. Trimming took 8 bases from V and 1 from J, leaving 12 bases between them. This CDR3 region has 14 residues. DNA for the CDR3: TGTGCCAGCGGGGCAGGAGCTTCCTACAATGAGCAGTTCTTC. Protein product: CASGAGASYNEQFF. Full variable domain (remainder filled in from reference TRBV28 and TRBJ2-1): DVKVTQSSRYLVKRTGEKVFLECVQDMDHENMFWYRQDPGLGLRLIYFSYDVKMKEKGDIPEGYSVSREKKERFSLILESASTNQTSMYLCASGAGASYNEQFFGPGTRLTVL.

Here the CDR3 reads CASSLDSGGNNEQYF. CDR3 bases: TGCGCCAGCAGCTTGGATAGCGGGGGGAACAATGAGCAGTACTTC. The genes are TRBV5-1 and TRBJ2-5, with 10 positions matching TRBD2. The germline V gene encodes CDR1 SGHRS and CDR2 YFSETQ. The CDR3 consists of 15 residues. With V trimmed by 0 bases and J by 11 bases, 10 bases remained unmatched. Drawing the rest from reference TRBV5-1 and TRBJ2-5, the complete variable domain is KAGVTQTPRYLIKTRGQQVTLSCSPISGHRSVSWYQQTPGQGLQFLFEYFSETQRNKGNFPGRFSGRQFSNSRSEMNVSTLELGDSALYLCASSLDSGGNNEQYFGPGTRLLVL.

The chain has TRBV28 and TRBJ2-4; 10 bases map to TRBD1. J lost 0 bases, V lost 4 bases, and 9 bases had no gene match. In germline, CDR1 is MDHEN, CDR2 SYDVKM. The CDR3 sequence is 18 residues long. The CDR3 reads CASSSGQGGTLAKNIQYF. In nucleotides, the CDR3 is TGTGCCAGCAGTTCCGGACAGGGGGGGACTCTAGCCAAAAACATTCAGTACTTC. The variable domain in full, completed from reference TRBV28 and TRBJ2-4, reads DVKVTQSSRYLVKRTGEKVFLECVQDMDHENMFWYRQDPGLGLRLIYFSYDVKMKEKGDIPEGYSVSREKKERFSLILESASTNQTSMYLCASSSGQGGTLAKNIQYFGAGTRLSVL.

CDR3 in amino acids: CSARGLGLYNEQFF. CDR3 DNA: TGCAGTGCTAGAGGCCTCGGACTCTACAATGAGCAGTTCTTC. The chain couples TRBV20-1 to TRBJ2-1, with a tentative D call TRBD2 (5 bases). CDR1 is DFQATT, CDR2 SNEGSKA, per germline (reference sequence). Trimming cost V 1 base and J 3 bases, with 10 bases left between them. The CDR3 sequence is 14 residues long.

About this clonotype: The DNA is omitted, as the CDR3 cannot be located on it reliably, and the CDR3 follows TCRdb's listing. The rearrangement joins TRBV20-1 to TRBJ1-2; the D call of TRBD1 is as the table states it, not checked on the DNA. Germline CDR1 is DFQATT and CDR2 is SNEGSKA (reference sequence). The CDR3 sequence runs 20 residues, both termini included. The CDR3 region is CSDQDTQYFGPGLDSYGYTF.

This clonotype was seen a few times. The V gene is TRBV12-3 or TRBV12-4, the J gene TRBJ2-7, with D perhaps TRBD2 (5 bases). Between the trimmed V and J ends, which lost 4 bases and 0 bases, there was a span of 10 bases. This CDR3 has 14 residues. The CDR3 DNA sequence: TGTGCCAGCAGTTCTCGGAGCGGCTCCTACGAGCAGTACTTC. Translating it yields CASSSRSGSYEQYF.

The rearrangement links TRBV24-1 to TRBJ2-1, with 8 nucleotides matching TRBD2. Matching the DNA end better, TRBJ2-7 makes the J call doubtful. The CDR3 is made up of 16 amino acids. The germline V gene has CDR1 KGHDR and CDR2 SFDVKD. Here the CDR3 DNA reads TGTGCCACCAGTGATTTGTGTCCAGCGGGGGACAATGAGCAGTACTTC. It is translated as CATSDLCPAGDNEQYF.

This clonotype has more than one count but fewer than ten. V usage is TRBV5-6 and J usage is TRBJ2-4; D uncertain. V was cut by 6 bases and J by 5 bases, with 27 bases left in between. CDR3 size: 18 residues. The V gene's germline CDR1 is SGHDT and CDR2 YYEEEE. The CDR3 nucleotides are TGTGCCAGCACCACGTTCTTGGTCACCCCTCGCCGGGAAAACATTCAGTACTTC. Amino acid sequence: CASTTFLVTPRRENIQYF.

A word on this clonotype: A much more abundant neighbour one base away suggests this may be a read error. The J gene is TRBJ1-2, the V gene TRBV12-3 or TRBV12-4; 9 bases match TRBD1. The CDR3 consists of 14 residues. The V segment lost 6 bases and the J segment 9 bases; nucleotides outside the gene matches: 11. The CDR3: CASREQGARNSYTF. DNA for the CDR3: TGTGCCAGCAGGGAACAGGGGGCGCGGAACAGCTACACCTTC.

The chain employs TRBV4-2 and TRBJ2-3; D is tentatively TRBD1 or TRBD2 (6 bases each). This CDR3 has 15 residues. The germline gives CDR1 LGHNA, CDR2 YNFKEQ. V was pared by 0 bases and J by 4 bases, with 11 bases between. The CDR3 protein is CASSQESGAPDTQYF. In DNA, the CDR3 is TGTGCCAGCAGCCAAGAGTCGGGGGCCCCAGATACGCAGTATTTT.

This clonotype was detected ten times or more. The chain has TRBV10-3 and TRBJ2-7; D not certain. Germline lookup yields CDR1 ENHRY and CDR2 SYGVKD. The CDR3 has 11 residues. Trimming shortened V by 4 bases and J by 5 bases, and 6 bases separated the two germline ends. The CDR3 sequence: CAISAEDEQYF. In nucleotides, the CDR3 is TGTGCCATCAGTGCCGAGGACGAGCAGTACTTC.

The table lists this clonotype with a few counts. The chain is built from TRBV20-1 and TRBJ1-1; no firm D call. CDR3 length equals 16 residues. V was trimmed by 0 bases and J by 0 bases, leaving 14 bases between them. Germline V lookup: CDR1 DFQATT, CDR2 SNEGSKA (reference sequence). The CDR3 coding sequence is TGCAGTGCTAGAGATCGTGGCAGCGTAATGAACACTGAAGCTTTCTTT. Protein sequence: CSARDRGSVMNTEAFF.

Written as DNA, the CDR3 is TGTGCCAGCAGCTTAGGAATGCCAAGCGCCCAGTACTTC. It yields the protein CASSLGMPSAQYF. This chain uses TRBV7-2 with TRBJ2-5, with D unresolved. From germline, CDR1 is SGHTA and CDR2 FQGNSA. V lost 1 base and J lost 9, with 12 bases in between. The CDR3 runs to 13 residues. The entire variable domain, with the rest obtained from reference TRBV7-2 and TRBJ2-5, is as follows: GAGVSQSPSNKVTEKGKDVELRCDPISGHTALYWYRQSLGQGLEFLIYFQGNSAPDKSGLPSDRFSAERTGGSVSTLTIQRTQQEDSAVYLCASSLGMPSAQYFGPGTRLLVL.

This clonotype was seen only a few times. Here the CDR3 reads CASSQPRQGQYYEQYF. The CDR3 DNA sequence: TGTGCCAGCAGCCAACCACGACAGGGCCAATACTACGAGCAGTACTTC. J is TRBJ2-7 and V is TRBV14; 7 nucleotides line up with TRBD1. The CDR3 length is 16 residues. J was trimmed by 3 bases and V by 2 bases; bases with no gene match: 10. Germline V gives CDR1 SGHDN, CDR2 FVKESK.

The V gene is TRBV6-2 or TRBV6-3, the J gene TRBJ2-1, with D tentatively TRBD2 (5 bases). The V end lost 10 bases, the J end lost 4 bases, and 20 bases lay between the germline ends. The CDR3 covers 15 residues. CDR1 is MNHEY and CDR2 is SVGEGT in the germline V gene. The CDR3 loop is CAIGGSGVLYNEQFF. CDR3 DNA: TGTGCCATCGGTGGGAGCGGCGTCCTTTACAATGAGCAGTTCTTC.

The V and J genes are TRBV20-1 and TRBJ1-5; 8 bases agree with TRBD1. Germline values: CDR1 DFQATT, CDR2 SNEGSKA (reference sequence). V lost 6 bases, J lost 0 bases, and 4 bases stayed unmatched. The CDR3 extends over 14 amino acids. CDR3 amino acids: CSANRGDSNQPQHF. In DNA, the CDR3 is TGCAGTGCCAACAGGGGGGATAGCAATCAGCCCCAGCATTTT.

This clonotype came up many times. The V call is TRBV12-3 or TRBV12-4, the J call TRBJ2-7; possible D gene TRBD2, 6 bases. This CDR3 comprises 15 residues. V was cut by 6 bases and J by 3 bases, with 18 bases left in between. CDR3 sequence: CASSPLGGSSYEQYF. The CDR3 DNA is TGTGCCAGCAGCCCTTTGGGGGGTTCTAGCTACGAGCAGTACTTC.

The chain links TRBV29-1 to TRBJ1-1; D is ambiguous. Trimming shortened V by 3 bases and J by 4 bases, and 18 bases separated the two germline ends. CDR3 length: 15 residues. Germline V CDR1 and CDR2: SQVTM, ANQGSEA. This CDR3 is CSVEGTTPRSTEAFF. CDR3 nucleotide sequence: TGCAGCGTTGAGGGCACCACGCCAAGGAGCACTGAAGCTTTCTTT.

This clonotype has just one count. The chain employs TRBV7-2 and TRBJ2-4; 8 nucleotides agree with TRBD2. The J call may be wrong; the DNA end is better matched by TRBJ2-7. CDR1 SGHTA and CDR2 FQGNSA come from the germline V gene. This CDR3 spans 15 amino acids. The CDR3 DNA is TGTGCCAGCAGCTATTCAACTAGCGGATACTACGAGCAGTACTTC. Amino acids: CASSYSTSGYYEQYF.

This chain joins TRBV2 and TRBJ2-5, with 11 positions matching TRBD1. V trimming: 6 bases; J trimming: 7 bases; junction bases outside the gene matches: 7. There are 14 residues in the CDR3. Germline-derived CDR1 and CDR2 are SNHLY and FYNNEI. CDR3 nucleotide sequence: TGTGCCAGCAGCGTGGACAGGGGGCGGGGGACCCAGTACTTC. Protein sequence: CASSVDRGRGTQYF.